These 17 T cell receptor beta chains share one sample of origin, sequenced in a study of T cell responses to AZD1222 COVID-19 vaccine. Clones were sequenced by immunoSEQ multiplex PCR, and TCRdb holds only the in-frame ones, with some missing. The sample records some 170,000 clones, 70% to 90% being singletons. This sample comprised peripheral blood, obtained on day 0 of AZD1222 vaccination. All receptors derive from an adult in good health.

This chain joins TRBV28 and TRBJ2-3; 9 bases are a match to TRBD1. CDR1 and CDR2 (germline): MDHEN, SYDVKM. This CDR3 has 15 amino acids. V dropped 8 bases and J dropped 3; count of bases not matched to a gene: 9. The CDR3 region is CASHLTGGFTDTQYF. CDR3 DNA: TGTGCCAGCCACCTTACAGGGGGCTTTACAGATACGCAGTATTTT. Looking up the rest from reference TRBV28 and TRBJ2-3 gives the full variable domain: DVKVTQSSRYLVKRTGEKVFLECVQDMDHENMFWYRQDPGLGLRLIYFSYDVKMKEKGDIPEGYSVSREKKERFSLILESASTNQTSMYLCASHLTGGFTDTQYFGPGTRLTVL.

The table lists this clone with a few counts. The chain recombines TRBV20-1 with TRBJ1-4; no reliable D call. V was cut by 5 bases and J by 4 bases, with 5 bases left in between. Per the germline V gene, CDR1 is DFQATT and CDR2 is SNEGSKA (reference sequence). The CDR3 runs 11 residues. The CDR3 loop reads CSAHLNEKLFF. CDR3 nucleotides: TGCAGTGCTCACCTTAATGAAAAACTGTTTTTT.

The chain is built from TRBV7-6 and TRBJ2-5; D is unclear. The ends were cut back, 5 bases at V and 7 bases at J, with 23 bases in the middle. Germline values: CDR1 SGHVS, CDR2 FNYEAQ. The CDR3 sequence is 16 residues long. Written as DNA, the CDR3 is TGTGCCAGCAGCAGGGTGACATCTCGCCTAGGGCTGACCCAGTACTTC. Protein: CASSRVTSRLGLTQYF.

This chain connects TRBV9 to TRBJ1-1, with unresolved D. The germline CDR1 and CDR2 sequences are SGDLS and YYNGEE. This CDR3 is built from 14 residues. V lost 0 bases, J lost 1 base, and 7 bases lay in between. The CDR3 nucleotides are TGTGCCAGCAGCGTAGACCCAAAGAACACTGAAGCTTTCTTT. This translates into CASSVDPKNTEAFF. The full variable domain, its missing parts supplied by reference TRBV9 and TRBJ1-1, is DSGVTQTPKHLITATGQRVTLRCSPRSGDLSVYWYQQSLDQGLQFLIQYYNGEERAKGNILERFSAQQFPDLHSELNLSSLELGDSALYFCASSVDPKNTEAFFGQGTRLTVV.

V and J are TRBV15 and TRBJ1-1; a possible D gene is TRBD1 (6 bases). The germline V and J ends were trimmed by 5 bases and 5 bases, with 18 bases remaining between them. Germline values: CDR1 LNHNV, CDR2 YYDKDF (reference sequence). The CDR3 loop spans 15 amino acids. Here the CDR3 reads CATSVEPGHPTEAFF. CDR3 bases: TGTGCCACCAGCGTCGAACCGGGACACCCGACTGAAGCTTTCTTT.

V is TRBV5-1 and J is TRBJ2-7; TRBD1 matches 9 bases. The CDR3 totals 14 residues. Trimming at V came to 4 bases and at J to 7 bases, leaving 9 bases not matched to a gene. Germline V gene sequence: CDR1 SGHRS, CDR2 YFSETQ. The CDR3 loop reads CASSIRDRVREQYF. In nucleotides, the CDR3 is TGCGCCAGCAGCATCCGGGACAGGGTGAGGGAGCAGTACTTC.

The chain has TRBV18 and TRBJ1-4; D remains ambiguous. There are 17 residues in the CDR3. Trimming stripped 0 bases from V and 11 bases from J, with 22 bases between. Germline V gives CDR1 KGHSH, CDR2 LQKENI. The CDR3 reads CASSPPRASADEEKLFF. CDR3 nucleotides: TGTGCCAGCTCACCACCGAGGGCATCAGCGGACGAAGAGAAACTGTTTTTT.

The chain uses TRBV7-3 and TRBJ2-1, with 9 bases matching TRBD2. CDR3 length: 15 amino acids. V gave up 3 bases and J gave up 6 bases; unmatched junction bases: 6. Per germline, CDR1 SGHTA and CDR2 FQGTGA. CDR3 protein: CASSLGGTSRNEQFF. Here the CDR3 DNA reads TGTGCCAGCAGCTTGGGGGGGACTAGCCGCAATGAGCAGTTCTTC.

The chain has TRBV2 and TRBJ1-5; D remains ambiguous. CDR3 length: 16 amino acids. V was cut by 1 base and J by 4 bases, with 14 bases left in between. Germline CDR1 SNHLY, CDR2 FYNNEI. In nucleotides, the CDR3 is TGTGCCAGCAGTGAAGGCGGGCGGAGGGTAAATCAGCCCCAGCATTTT. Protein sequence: CASSEGGRRVNQPQHF.

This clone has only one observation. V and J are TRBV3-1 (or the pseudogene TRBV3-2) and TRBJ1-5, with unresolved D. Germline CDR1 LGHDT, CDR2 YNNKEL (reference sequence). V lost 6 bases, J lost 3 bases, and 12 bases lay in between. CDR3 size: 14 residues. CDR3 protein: CASSPDTSNQPQHF. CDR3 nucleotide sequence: TGTGCCAGCAGTCCTGACACTTCCAATCAGCCCCAGCATTTT.

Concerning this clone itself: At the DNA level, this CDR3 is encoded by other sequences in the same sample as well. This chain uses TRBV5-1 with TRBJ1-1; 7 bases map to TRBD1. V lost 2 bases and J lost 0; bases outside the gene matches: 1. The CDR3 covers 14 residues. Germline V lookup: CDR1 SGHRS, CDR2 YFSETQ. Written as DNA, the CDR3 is TGCGCCAGCAGCTTACAGGGGATGAACACTGAAGCTTTCTTT. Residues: CASSLQGMNTEAFF.

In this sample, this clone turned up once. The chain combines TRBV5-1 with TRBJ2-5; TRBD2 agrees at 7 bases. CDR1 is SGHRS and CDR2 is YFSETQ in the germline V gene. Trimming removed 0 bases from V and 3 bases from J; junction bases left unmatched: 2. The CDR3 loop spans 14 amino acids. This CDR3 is CASSLDSGKETQYF. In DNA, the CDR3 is TGCGCCAGCAGCTTGGACAGCGGGAAAGAGACCCAGTACTTC.

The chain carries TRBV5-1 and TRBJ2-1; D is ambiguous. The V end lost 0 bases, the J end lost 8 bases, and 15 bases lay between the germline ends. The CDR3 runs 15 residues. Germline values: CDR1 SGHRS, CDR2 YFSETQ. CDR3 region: CASSLGGKPLYEQFF. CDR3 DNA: TGCGCCAGCAGCTTGGGCGGCAAACCCCTTTATGAGCAGTTCTTC.

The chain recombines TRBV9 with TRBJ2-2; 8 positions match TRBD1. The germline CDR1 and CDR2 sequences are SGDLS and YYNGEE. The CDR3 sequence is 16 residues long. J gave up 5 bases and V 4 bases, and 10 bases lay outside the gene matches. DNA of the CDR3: TGTGCCAGCAGCCCCCTGAGAACAGGGGGGACCGGGGAGCTGTTTTTT. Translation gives CASSPLRTGGTGELFF. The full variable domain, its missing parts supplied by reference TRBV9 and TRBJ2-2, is DSGVTQTPKHLITATGQRVTLRCSPRSGDLSVYWYQQSLDQGLQFLIQYYNGEERAKGNILERFSAQQFPDLHSELNLSSLELGDSALYFCASSPLRTGGTGELFFGEGSRLTVL.

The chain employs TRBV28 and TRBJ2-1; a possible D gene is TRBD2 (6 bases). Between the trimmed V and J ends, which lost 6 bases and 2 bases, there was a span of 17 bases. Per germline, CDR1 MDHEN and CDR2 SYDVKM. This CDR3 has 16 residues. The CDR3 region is CASSRLRAGTYNEQFF. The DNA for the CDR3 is TGTGCCAGCAGCCGCCTTCGGGCGGGAACCTACAATGAGCAGTTCTTC. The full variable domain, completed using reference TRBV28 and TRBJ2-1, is DVKVTQSSRYLVKRTGEKVFLECVQDMDHENMFWYRQDPGLGLRLIYFSYDVKMKEKGDIPEGYSVSREKKERFSLILESASTNQTSMYLCASSRLRAGTYNEQFFGPGTRLTVL.

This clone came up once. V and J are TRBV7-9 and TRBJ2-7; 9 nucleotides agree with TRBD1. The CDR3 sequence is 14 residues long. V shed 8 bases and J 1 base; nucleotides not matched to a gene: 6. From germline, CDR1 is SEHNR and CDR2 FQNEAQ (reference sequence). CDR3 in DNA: TGTGCCAGCTTATACAGGGGGCTATCCTACGAGCAGTACGTC. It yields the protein CASLYRGLSYEQYV.

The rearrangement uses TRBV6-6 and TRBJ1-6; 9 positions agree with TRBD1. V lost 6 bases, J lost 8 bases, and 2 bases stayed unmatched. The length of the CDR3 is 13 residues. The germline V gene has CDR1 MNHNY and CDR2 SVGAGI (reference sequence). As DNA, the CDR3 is TGTGCCAGCAGACAGGGGGCGGATTCACCCCTCCACTTT. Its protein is CASRQGADSPLHF.